Below are 17 T cell receptor beta chains sequenced from a single sample in a study of post-analysis software for immune sequencing data. The antigens for these receptors are not known. Regarding the study as a whole: Higher frequency in patients than in controls was seen for roughly five TRBV segments, with TRBV5-6, TRBV5-1 and TRBV20-1 among them.

Incorporated into the TCR beta cDNA libraries were unique molecular identifiers, which served to reduce PCR and sequencing biases. Using its own MiXCR run on the PCR reads, TCRdb lists one record per CDR3 protein. The sample lists some 700,000 distinct CDR3 sequences; 55% to 60% were seen once. The sample was blood. The source of these receptors is a girl aged 2-10 years with multiple sclerosis.

V and J are TRBV10-1 and TRBJ1-2; D remains ambiguous. The CDR3 has 14 residues. Germline lookup yields CDR1 WNHNN and CDR2 SYGVQD (reference sequence). Trimming stripped 0 bases from V and 2 bases from J, with 7 bases between. For the CDR3, the DNA is TGCGCCAGCAGTGAGTCGAGCACCAACTATGGCTACACCTTC. Translation gives CASSESSTNYGYTF.

This rearrangement joins TRBV29-1 to TRBJ1-2, with TRBD1 matching over 7 bases. Unmatched junction bases numbered 8, after V lost 7 bases and J lost 3 bases. Germline loops: CDR1 SQVTM, CDR2 ANQGSEA. The CDR3 runs to 13 residues. CDR3 in amino acids: CSAKTGTDYGYTF. The CDR3 DNA sequence: TGCAGCGCAAAGACAGGGACGGACTATGGCTACACCTTC. The whole variable domain, filled in from reference TRBV29-1 and TRBJ1-2, reads SAVISQKPSRDICQRGTSLTIQCQVDSQVTMMFWYRQQPGQSLTLIATANQGSEATYESGFVIDKFPISRPNLTFSTLTVSNMSPEDSSIYLCSAKTGTDYGYTFGSGTRLTVV.

The rearrangement links TRBV6-5 to TRBJ2-2; D remains ambiguous. CDR1 and CDR2 (germline): MNHEY, SVGAGI. This CDR3 has 17 residues. V was pared by 0 bases and J by 1 base, with 12 bases between. The DNA for the CDR3 is TGTGCCAGCAGTTACTCGATCGTCACGCGGAACACCGGGGAGCTGTTTTTT. Translating gives CASSYSIVTRNTGELFF.

This clonotype appeared a few times. This chain links TRBV11-2 with TRBJ2-1; D not resolved. The V end lost 3 bases, the J end lost 8 bases, and 8 bases lay between the germline ends. Germline CDR1 and CDR2: SGHAT and FQNNGV. The CDR3 is 12 amino acids. Here the CDR3 reads CASSFLRDEQFF. The CDR3 DNA reads as TGTGCCAGCAGCTTCCTTCGGGATGAGCAGTTCTTC.

This clonotype was observed a handful of times. The chain couples TRBV12-3 or TRBV12-4 to TRBJ1-1, with TRBD1 matching 11 bases. The CDR3 consists of 15 residues. Losses at the gene ends were 2 bases for V and 10 bases for J; bases not matched to a gene: 9. The CDR3 bases are TGTGCCAGCAGTTTACACTCCGGACAGGGGGCAATAGCTTTCTTT. Translated: CASSLHSGQGAIAFF.

J is TRBJ2-1 and V is TRBV12-3 or TRBV12-4, with 8 bases identical to TRBD1. This CDR3 spans 17 amino acids. After removal of 5 bases from V and 1 base from J, the junction contained 10 bases not matched to a gene. CDR3 DNA: TGTGCCAGCAGTCCTCTGGACAGGGTAGGATCCTACAATGAGCAGTTCTTC. Protein: CASSPLDRVGSYNEQFF.

This chain links TRBV9 with TRBJ2-5, with a possible D match to TRBD2 (6 bases). The CDR3 runs 14 residues. Trimming took 3 bases from V and 0 from J, leaving 9 bases between them. Germline CDR1 reads SGDLS; CDR2 reads YYNGEE. The CDR3 spells CASSAGGDQETQYF. Here the CDR3 DNA reads TGTGCCAGCAGCGCCGGCGGGGACCAAGAGACCCAGTACTTC.

V gene TRBV20-1 combines with J gene TRBJ1-2; D is perhaps TRBD1 (5 bases). Trimming removed 5 bases at V and 3 bases at J, with 25 bases between. Germline-derived CDR1 and CDR2 are DFQATT and SNEGSKA (reference sequence). The CDR3 covers 17 residues. The CDR3 here is CSASRGIAPSEDYGYTF. The CDR3 coding sequence is TGCAGTGCTTCAAGGGGAATAGCCCCTTCTGAAGACTATGGCTACACCTTC.

On this clonotype itself: It is unclear where the CDR3 begins or ends on the DNA, so no DNA is shown, and the CDR3 is as TCRdb lists it. The V gene is TRBV7-2, the J gene TRBJ2-3; the table's D gene call, TRBD1, was not cross checked with the DNA. Germline lookup yields CDR1 SGHTA and CDR2 FQGNSA. Termini included, the CDR3 measures 15 amino acids. The CDR3 protein is CASSFRGRRADTQYF.

This clonotype showed up just once. The rearrangement uses TRBV10-3 and TRBJ2-5; TRBD2 agrees at 7 bases. The CDR3 consists of 11 residues. In germline, CDR1 is ENHRY, CDR2 SYGVKD. V was pared by 10 bases and J by 1 base, with 0 bases of the junction left unmatched. The CDR3 is CATSGQETQYF. The CDR3 DNA is TGTGCCACTAGCGGCCAAGAGACCCAGTACTTC.

The chain couples TRBV7-2 to TRBJ2-3; no firm D call. Trimming took 5 bases from V and 2 from J, leaving 23 bases between them. The CDR3 is 18 amino acids. The V gene's germline CDR1 is SGHTA and CDR2 FQGNSA. CDR3 sequence (DNA): TGTGCCAGCAGCCTGACCACTACGGTCGACCGCCCCACAGATACGCAGTATTTT. This codes for CASSLTTTVDRPTDTQYF.

This sequence joins TRBV6-5 and TRBJ1-1; D uncertain. Looked up from germline, CDR1 is MNHEY and CDR2 is SVGAGI. Trimming cost V 4 bases and J 1 base, with 10 bases left between them. The CDR3 extends over 14 amino acids. CDR3 in amino acids: CASSSWGSNTEAFF. In DNA, the CDR3 is TGTGCCAGCAGTTCATGGGGTTCGAACACTGAAGCTTTCTTT.

This chain connects TRBV5-6 to TRBJ2-6; 8 bases map to TRBD1. Germline values: CDR1 SGHDT, CDR2 YYEEEE. CDR3 size: 17 residues. The trim removed 2 bases at V and 0 bases at J, leaving 4 bases unmatched. The CDR3 DNA follows: TGTGCCAGCAGCTTTCGACAGGGGATCTCTGGGGCCAACGTCCTGACTTTC. It translates to CASSFRQGISGANVLTF.

V usage is TRBV29-1 and J usage is TRBJ2-3; D unresolved. The CDR3 consists of 13 residues. Germline CDR1 SQVTM, CDR2 ANQGSEA. CDR3 amino acids: CSGASSSTDTQYF. The CDR3 nucleotides read TGCAGTGGTGCCTCATCCAGCACAGATACGCAGTATTTT.

The chain recombines TRBV10-2 with TRBJ2-4; the match to TRBD1 covers 8 bases. Germline V gives CDR1 WSHSY, CDR2 SAAADI. With 6 bases clipped from V and 3 bases from J, the junction kept 7 bases outside the gene matches. The CDR3 totals 15 residues. This chain's CDR3 is CASSDRGGGKNIQYF. CDR3 nucleotides: TGCGCCAGCAGCGACAGGGGCGGCGGCAAAAACATTCAGTACTTC.

This clonotype occurred many times. The rearrangement uses TRBV10-1 and TRBJ2-3; D possibly corresponds to TRBD2 (6 bases). The germline gives CDR1 WNHNN, CDR2 SYGVQD (reference sequence). Trimming stripped 7 bases from V and 5 bases from J, with 16 bases between. This CDR3 has 14 residues. CDR3 nucleotide sequence: TGCGCCAGCACATCGGGAGACCGAAGAGATACGCAGTATTTT. Translated, it gives CASTSGDRRDTQYF.

The chain carries TRBV6-2 or TRBV6-3 and TRBJ2-7, with TRBD2 as a possible D gene (6 bases). V dropped 5 bases and J dropped 0 bases, with 20 bases sitting between them. The CDR3 totals 17 residues. Germline loops: CDR1 MNHEY, CDR2 SVGEGT. The CDR3 DNA is TGTGCCAGCAGTACCAGAGGACTATCCCGTAGCTCCTACGAGCAGTACTTC. As protein: CASSTRGLSRSSYEQYF.